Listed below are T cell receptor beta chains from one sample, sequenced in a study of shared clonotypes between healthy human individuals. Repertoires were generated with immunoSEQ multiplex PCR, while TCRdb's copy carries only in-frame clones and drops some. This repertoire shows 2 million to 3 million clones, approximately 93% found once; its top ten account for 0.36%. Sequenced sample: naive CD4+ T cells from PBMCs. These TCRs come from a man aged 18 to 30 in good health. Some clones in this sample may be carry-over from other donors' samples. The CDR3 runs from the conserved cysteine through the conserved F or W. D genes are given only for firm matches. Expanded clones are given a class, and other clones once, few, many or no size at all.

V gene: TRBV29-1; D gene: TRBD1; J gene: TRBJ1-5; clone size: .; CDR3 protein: CSVGQGDQPQHF; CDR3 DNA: TGCAGCGTCGGACAGGGAGACCAGCCCCAGCATTTT
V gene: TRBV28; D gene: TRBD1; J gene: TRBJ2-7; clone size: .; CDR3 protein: CASSSLGTGSSYEQYF; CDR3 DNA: TGTGCCAGCAGTTCTCTTGGGACAGGGAGCTCCTACGAGCAGTACTTC
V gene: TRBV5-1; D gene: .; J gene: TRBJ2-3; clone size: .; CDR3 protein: CASSPQLVPQLTDTQYF; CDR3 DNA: TGCGCCAGCAGCCCCCAATTGGTCCCTCAGCTCACAGATACGCAGTATTTT
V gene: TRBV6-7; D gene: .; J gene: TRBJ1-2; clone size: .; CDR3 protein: CASSYFRQEYGYTF; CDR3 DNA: TGTGCCAGCAGTTACTTTAGACAGGAGTATGGCTACACCTTC
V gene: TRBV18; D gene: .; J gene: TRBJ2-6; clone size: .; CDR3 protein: CASSPLGALGANVLTF; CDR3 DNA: TGTGCCAGCTCACCACTGGGGGCTTTGGGGGCCAACGTCCTGACTTTC
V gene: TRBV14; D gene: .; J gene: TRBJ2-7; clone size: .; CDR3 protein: CASSLSPGRTRGEQYF; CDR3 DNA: TGTGCCAGCAGCCTTTCCCCGGGACGGACGCGAGGTGAGCAGTACTTC
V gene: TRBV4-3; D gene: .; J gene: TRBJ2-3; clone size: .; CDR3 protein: CASSLGGASSTDTQYF; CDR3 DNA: TGCGCCAGCAGCCTCGGGGGAGCGAGTAGCACAGATACGCAGTATTTT
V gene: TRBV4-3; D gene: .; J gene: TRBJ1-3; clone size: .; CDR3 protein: CASSQRGSVTGNTIYF; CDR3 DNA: TGCGCCAGCAGCCAACGGGGCTCTGTTACTGGAAACACCATATATTTT
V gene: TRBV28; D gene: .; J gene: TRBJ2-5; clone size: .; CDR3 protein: CASSPPGATGPQYF; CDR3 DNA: TGTGCCAGCAGCCCCCCCGGGGCGACGGGGCCCCAGTACTTC
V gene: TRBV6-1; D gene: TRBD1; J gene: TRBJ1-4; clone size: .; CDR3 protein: CASSESVQGYEKLFF; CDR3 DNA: TGTGCCAGCAGTGAATCCGTACAGGGGTACGAAAAACTGTTTTTT
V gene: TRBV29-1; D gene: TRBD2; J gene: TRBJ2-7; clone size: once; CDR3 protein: CSGRGGSEQYF; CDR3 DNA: TGCAGTGGAAGGGGAGGGAGCGAGCAGTACTTC
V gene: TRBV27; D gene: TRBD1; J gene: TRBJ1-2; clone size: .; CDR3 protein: CASRSTGVVHGYTF; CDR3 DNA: TGTGCCAGCAGATCCACAGGGGTGGTCCATGGCTACACCTTC
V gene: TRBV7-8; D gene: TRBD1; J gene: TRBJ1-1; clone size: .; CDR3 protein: CASSPRDRIYGVNTEAFF; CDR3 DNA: TGTGCCAGCAGCCCCCGGGACAGAATTTATGGGGTGAACACTGAAGCTTTCTTT
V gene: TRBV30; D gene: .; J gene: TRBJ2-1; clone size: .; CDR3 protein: CASSASSYNEQFF; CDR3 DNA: TGTGCCTCGTCGGCGTCTTCCTACAATGAGCAGTTCTTC
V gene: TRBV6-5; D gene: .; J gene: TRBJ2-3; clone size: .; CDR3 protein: CASRESGGKVETQYF; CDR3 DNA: TGTGCCAGCCGGGAAAGTGGCGGGAAGGTGGAGACGCAGTATTTT
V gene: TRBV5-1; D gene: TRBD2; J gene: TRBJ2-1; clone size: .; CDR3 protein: CASSLGGTTNNEQFF; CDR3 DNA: TGCGCCAGCAGCTTGGGCGGGACTACCAACAATGAGCAGTTCTTC
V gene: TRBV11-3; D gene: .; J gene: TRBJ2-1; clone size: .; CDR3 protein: CASSPRGAGPYSYNEQFF; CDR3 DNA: TGTGCCAGCAGCCCCAGGGGAGCGGGCCCTTACTCCTACAATGAGCAGTTCTTC
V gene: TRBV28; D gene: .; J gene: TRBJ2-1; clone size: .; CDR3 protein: CASRTSTGEQFF; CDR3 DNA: TGTGCCAGCAGAACAAGCACGGGAGAGCAGTTCTTC
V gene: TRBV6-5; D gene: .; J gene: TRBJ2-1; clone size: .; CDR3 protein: CASSSFPYNEQFF; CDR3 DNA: TGTGCCAGCAGTTCTTTTCCTTACAATGAGCAGTTCTTC
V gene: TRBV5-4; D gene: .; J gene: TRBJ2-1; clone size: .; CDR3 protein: CASSLVTGYGEQFF; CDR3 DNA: TGTGCCAGCAGCTTGGTTACGGGGTATGGTGAGCAGTTCTTC
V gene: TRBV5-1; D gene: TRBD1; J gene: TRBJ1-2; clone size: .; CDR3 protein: CASSYDRGPVYGYTF; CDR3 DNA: TGCGCCAGCAGCTACGACAGGGGGCCCGTCTATGGCTACACCTTC
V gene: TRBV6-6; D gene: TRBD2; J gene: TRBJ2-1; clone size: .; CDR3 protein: CASSPVAGGINEQFF; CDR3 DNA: TGTGCCAGCAGCCCCGTGGCGGGAGGGATCAATGAGCAGTTCTTC
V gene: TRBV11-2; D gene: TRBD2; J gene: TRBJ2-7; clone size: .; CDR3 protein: CASSASGRFFEQYF; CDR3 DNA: TGTGCCAGCAGCGCTAGCGGGAGGTTTTTCGAGCAGTACTTC
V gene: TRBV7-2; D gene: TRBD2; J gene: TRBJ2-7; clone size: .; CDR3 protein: CASSLATFSGGGQYF; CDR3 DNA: TGTGCCAGCAGCTTAGCAACCTTTAGCGGGGGTGGGCAGTACTTC
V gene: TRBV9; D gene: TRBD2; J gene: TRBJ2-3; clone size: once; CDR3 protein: CASSGTSGSTDTQYF; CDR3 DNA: TGTGCCAGCAGCGGAACTAGCGGTAGCACAGATACGCAGTATTTT
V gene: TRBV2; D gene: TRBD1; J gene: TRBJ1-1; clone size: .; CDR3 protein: CASREPGQVSSRGTEAFF; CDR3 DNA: TGTGCCAGCAGGGAGCCGGGACAGGTGTCATCGCGGGGCACTGAAGCTTTCTTT
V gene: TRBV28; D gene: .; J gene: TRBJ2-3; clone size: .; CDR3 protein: CASSYGGRTDTQYF; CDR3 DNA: TGTGCCAGCAGTTACGGCGGCCGCACAGATACGCAGTATTTT
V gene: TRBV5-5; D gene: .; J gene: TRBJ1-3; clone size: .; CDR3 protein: CASSFGPSGNTIYF; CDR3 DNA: TGTGCCAGCAGCTTCGGGCCCTCTGGAAACACCATATATTTT
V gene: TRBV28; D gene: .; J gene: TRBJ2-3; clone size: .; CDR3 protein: CASNRRSDTQYF; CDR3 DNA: TGTGCCAGTAACCGGAGATCAGATACGCAGTATTTT
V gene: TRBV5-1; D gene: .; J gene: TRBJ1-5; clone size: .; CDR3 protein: CASSLDTSNQPQHF; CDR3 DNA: TGCGCCAGCAGCTTGGACACAAGCAATCAGCCCCAGCATTTT
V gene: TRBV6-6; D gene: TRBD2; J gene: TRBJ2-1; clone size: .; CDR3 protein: CASSYWGSGSPNEQFF; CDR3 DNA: TGTGCCAGCAGTTACTGGGGTAGCGGGAGTCCCAATGAGCAGTTCTTC
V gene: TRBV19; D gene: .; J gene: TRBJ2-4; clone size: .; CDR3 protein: CASSIMGPKILAKNIQYF; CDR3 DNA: TGTGCCAGTAGTATTATGGGACCGAAGATCTTAGCCAAAAACATTCAGTACTTC
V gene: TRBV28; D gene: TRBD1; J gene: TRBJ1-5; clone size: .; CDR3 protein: CASSLFSGGDQPQHF; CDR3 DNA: TGTGCCAGCAGTTTATTTTCAGGGGGCGATCAGCCCCAGCATTTT
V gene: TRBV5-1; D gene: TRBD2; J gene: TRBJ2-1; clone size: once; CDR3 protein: CASSTAGVNEQFF; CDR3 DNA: TGCGCCAGCAGCACAGCGGGAGTCAATGAGCAGTTCTTC
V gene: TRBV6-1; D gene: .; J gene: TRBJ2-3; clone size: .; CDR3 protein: CASSGSPITDTQYF; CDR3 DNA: TGTGCCAGCAGCGGCAGCCCTATCACAGATACGCAGTATTTT
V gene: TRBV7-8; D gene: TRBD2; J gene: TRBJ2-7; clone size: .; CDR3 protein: CASSLREGHYEQYF; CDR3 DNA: TGTGCCAGCAGCTTGCGGGAGGGCCACTACGAGCAGTACTTC
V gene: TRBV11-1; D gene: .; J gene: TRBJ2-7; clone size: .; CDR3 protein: CASSPRWEVSYEQYF; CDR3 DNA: TGTGCCAGCAGCCCCCGATGGGAGGTCTCCTACGAGCAGTACTTC
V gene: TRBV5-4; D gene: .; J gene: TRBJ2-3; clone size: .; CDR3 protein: CASSLDLDTQYF; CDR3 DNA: TGTGCCAGCAGCTTGGATTTAGATACGCAGTATTTT
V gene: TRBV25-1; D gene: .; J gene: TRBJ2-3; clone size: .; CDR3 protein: CASSELRLVGEYF; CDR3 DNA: TGTGCCAGCAGTGAACTCAGACTAGTTGGGGAGTATTTT
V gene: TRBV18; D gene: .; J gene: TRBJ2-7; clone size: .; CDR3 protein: CASSLIPGSYEQYF; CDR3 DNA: TGTGCCAGCTCACTGATCCCAGGGTCATACGAGCAGTACTTC
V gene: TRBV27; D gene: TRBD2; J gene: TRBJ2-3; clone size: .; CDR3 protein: CASSLSTSLSDTQYF; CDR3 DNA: TGTGCCAGCAGTTTGTCGACTAGCTTATCAGATACGCAGTATTTT